This T cell receptor beta chain was recorded in a study of blood T cells in healthy people across ages (dated by TCRdb to the mid-2010s). Notes on the research overall: In model experiments, roughly one uniquely barcoded TCR beta cDNA molecule per two T cells was captured by template switching. The study measured age-related changes in TCR beta repertoire diversity using deep sequencing normalized with unique cDNA molecular identifiers. Four age groups were formed from the donors: young (average 16 years), middle-aged (approximately 40), aged (about 62) and long-lived (more than 75). To avoid experimental bias, donors of different ages were randomly spread across the sequencing lanes. Using the same blood draw, the study looked at two additional independent replicas of 1 million unique cDNA reads for two donors, one aged 18 to 30 and the other aged 80 or older.

About this clonotype: The antigen it recognizes is unknown. The input lacks base qualities; no much larger clone sits a single base away.

The germline V gene supplies CDR1 MNHEY and CDR2 SVGAGI. At the junction V is shortened by 2 bases and J by 4 bases, with 11 bases in between. Spanning cysteine to phenylalanine, the CDR3 consists of 14 amino acids. The kept DNA is CDR3 alone, 42 bases in frame from the first base. Library construction relied on 5' RACE. Instrument used: Illumina HiSeq 2500. A second PCR of roughly 7 to 12 cycles was run with a J-beta primer mix and a sample-barcoded 5' primer. A template-switch 5' adaptor carrying 12 random nucleotides introduced a unique molecular identifier onto each TCR beta cDNA molecule. Each sample yielded at least 2.5 million CDR3-containing paired-end reads. The Mint cDNA synthesis kit, primed by a TRBC-specific oligonucleotide, was used to synthesize first-strand cDNA from all RNA. After uracil-DNA glycosylase treatment, a first 18-cycle PCR used universal primers M1SS and BC2_uni_R on all cDNA. The paper's processing steps were these. Each sample was normalized by randomly selecting 1 million high-quality reads, each carrying a distinct molecular identifier. Instead of being binned into consensus sequences, reads that shared molecular identifiers were thrown out. MiTCR, run with a Q25 quality threshold and the strictest error-elimination algorithm, handled CDR3 identification, clonotype clustering and error correction. Lower-bound total TCR beta diversity was estimated with a nonparametric unseen species model using Euler transformation. TCRdb redid the processing of the public reads, applying fastp at Q25 and MiXCR, and retained in-frame beta chains. Every CDR3 protein is listed once, alongside the most common genes and DNA of its rows. TCRdb's processing, not the authors' own work, is the source of the V and J calls. This sample is represented by around 1,500,000 distinct CDR3 sequences; about 40% of them were singletons. The ten biggest clones cover roughly 7.7% of the sample.

General conclusions and limits of the study: Conclusive comparison of naive and antigen-experienced compartments was prevented by the profiling of bulk unsorted PBMCs. As age increased, observed TCR beta diversity per million T cells dropped in a roughly linear way, and a significant reduction was already evident by age about 36. Estimates of total diversity based on one million sequenced T cells were regarded as lower bounds and as underestimates. Because donor CMV infection status was unknown, age-related changes in expanded clonotypes were potentially confounded. Compared with the aged group, more naive CD4+ T cells, fewer expanded clones and increased TCR diversity were shown by the long-lived group, suggesting age selection. The percentage of naive T cells measured by flow cytometry correlated strongly with observed TCR beta diversity.

Donors were 40 or so systemically healthy Caucasian individuals from Russia aged about 6 to 100 years. Each donor gave 9 to 10 milliliters of peripheral blood, collected into EDTA-treated Vacutainer tubes. Ficoll-Paque density-gradient centrifugation was used to isolate PBMCs, with at least 7 million obtained per sample. Trizol reagent was used to extract total RNA from PBMCs, with at least 6 micrograms per sample. Naive CD45RAhigh/CD27high T cell percentages were measured by flow cytometry on a PBMC aliquot from every donor. Material for sequencing was blood. The chain couples TRBV6-5 to TRBJ1-1; the D gene assignment is ambiguous. This clonotype was sampled from a woman between 18 and 30 years old in good health. CDR3 region: CASSYRAASTEAFF. DNA sequence: TGTGCCAGCAGTTACCGGGCGGCGAGCACTGAAGCTTTCTTT.